One and the same sample provided the 28 T cell receptor beta chains below, sequenced in a study of graft-versus-host responses after intestinal transplantation. Their specific antigens are unknown. Libraries were prepared by immunoSEQ multiplex PCR; TCRdb keeps only in-frame clonotypes and omits some of them. Counted here are approximately 82,000 clones, roughly 91% occurring once; the ten biggest clones make up around 1.2%. This specimen consisted of unstimulated CD8+ T cells sorted from spleen or lymph node cells, obtained before transplant. All receptors derive from a human donor who was the organ donor for an intestinal transplant.

V is TRBV27 and J is TRBJ2-6; TRBD1 matches 8 bases. V gave up 7 bases and J gave up 4 bases; unmatched junction bases: 9. The CDR3 totals 16 residues. CDR1 is MNHEY, CDR2 SMNVEV, per germline (reference sequence). CDR3 residues: CASTTQGAGGANVLTF. CDR3 nucleotides: TGTGCCAGCACCACCCAGGGGGCGGGGGGGGCCAACGTCCTGACTTTC. Full variable domain (remainder filled in from reference TRBV27 and TRBJ2-6): EAQVTQNPRYLITVTGKKLTVTCSQNMNHEYMSWYRQDPGLGLRQIYYSMNVEVTDKGDVPEGYKVSRKEKRNFPLILESPSPNQTSLYFCASTTQGAGGANVLTFGAGSRLTVL.

The rearrangement links TRBV2 to TRBJ2-5; the match to TRBD2 covers 9 bases. CDR1 is SNHLY, CDR2 FYNNEI, per germline. V dropped 8 bases and J dropped 4; count of bases not matched to a gene: 11. The CDR3 is 15 residues long. This chain's CDR3 is CASSGGGGGLETQYF. The CDR3 DNA is TGTGCCAGCTCGGGAGGCGGGGGGGGGTTAGAGACCCAGTACTTC.

J is TRBJ1-1 and V is TRBV28; D is unresolved. CDR1 MDHEN and CDR2 SYDVKM come from the germline V gene. V was pared by 1 base and J by 5 bases, with 11 bases between. The CDR3 runs 14 residues. CDR3 region: CASSLLTRGTEAFF. The CDR3 DNA follows: TGTGCCAGCAGTTTATTAACCCGAGGGACTGAAGCTTTCTTT.

The gene calls are TRBV9 and TRBJ1-1; the D gene is possibly TRBD1 (5 bases). The germline V gene encodes CDR1 SGDLS and CDR2 YYNGEE. The CDR3 is made up of 14 amino acids. Between the trimmed V and J ends, which lost 3 bases and 3 bases, there was a span of 12 bases. In DNA, the CDR3 is TGTGCCAGCAGCGGTACCATCAGGGACACTGAAGCTTTCTTT. It yields the protein CASSGTIRDTEAFF.

J is TRBJ2-1 and V is TRBV18; 7 bases match TRBD2. Germline lookup yields CDR1 KGHSH and CDR2 LQKENI. With V trimmed by 0 bases and J by 1 base, 3 bases remained unmatched. The CDR3 runs 16 residues. The CDR3 nucleotides are TGTGCCAGCTCACCACCGGCGGGAGTGTCCTACAATGAGCAGTTCTTC. Encoded protein: CASSPPAGVSYNEQFF.

The chain has TRBV11-1 and TRBJ1-1; D is uncertain. Germline V gene data show CDR1 as SGHAT and CDR2 as FQDESV (reference sequence). The CDR3 is made up of 13 amino acids. Trimming cost V 2 bases and J 3 bases, with 7 bases left between them. CDR3 sequence (DNA): TGTGCCAGCAGCTTACCTGAGGACACTGAAGCTTTCTTT. Translating it yields CASSLPEDTEAFF. The entire variable domain, with the rest obtained from reference TRBV11-1 and TRBJ1-1, is as follows: EAEVAQSPRYKITEKSQAVAFWCDPISGHATLYWYRQILGQGPELLVQFQDESVVDDSQLPKDRFSAERLKGVDSTLKIQPAELGDSAMYLCASSLPEDTEAFFGQGTRLTVV.

The chain combines TRBV14 with TRBJ2-1; 9 bases fit TRBD1. The germline CDR1 and CDR2 sequences are SGHDN and FVKESK. This CDR3 is 17 amino acids long. Germline trimming cut 0 bases from V and 6 bases from J; bases unmatched to any gene: 9. The CDR3 loop reads CASSQDGGTGMRNEQFF. In nucleotides, the CDR3 is TGTGCCAGCAGCCAAGATGGGGGGACAGGGATGCGCAATGAGCAGTTCTTC.

CDR3 coding DNA: TGTGCCAGCAGCTTAGGGGCCTCCTACGAGCAGTACTTC. Its protein product is CASSLGASYEQYF. This chain connects TRBV11-1 to TRBJ2-7; D is undetermined. The V gene lost 1 base and the J gene lost 0 bases, with 4 bases spanning the gap. Looked up from germline, CDR1 is SGHAT and CDR2 is FQDESV (reference sequence). This CDR3 spans 13 amino acids.

This chain connects TRBV13 to TRBJ1-1, with TRBD1 matching 7 bases. Germline V lookup: CDR1 PRHDT, CDR2 FYEKMQ (reference sequence). J lost 3 bases, V lost 4 bases, and 8 bases had no gene match. The CDR3 covers 15 residues. Here the CDR3 reads CASSSTGVGYTEAFF. As DNA, the CDR3 is TGTGCCAGCAGCTCCACAGGGGTAGGGTACACTGAAGCTTTCTTT.

This chain connects TRBV13 to TRBJ2-7, with 7 bases identical to TRBD1. Germline CDR1 is PRHDT and CDR2 is FYEKMQ (reference sequence). V was clipped by 4 bases and J by 3 bases; unmatched bases: 9. The CDR3 length is 15 residues. The CDR3 bases are TGTGCCAGCAGCTCACCGGACAGGAGCAACTACGAGCAGTACTTC. This translates into CASSSPDRSNYEQYF.

The V and J genes are TRBV19 and TRBJ1-3; D call uncertain. The CDR3 runs 14 residues. Germline V CDR1 and CDR2: LNHDA, SQIVND (reference sequence). V lost 7 bases and J lost 2, with 12 bases in between. The CDR3 DNA is TGTGCCAGTACCTGGGGAGTAGCTGGAAACACCATATATTTT. Its translation: CASTWGVAGNTIYF.

The genes are TRBV13 and TRBJ2-7; D is ambiguous. Germline CDR1 and CDR2: PRHDT and FYEKMQ (reference sequence). The CDR3 runs to 13 residues. Trimming removed 2 bases at V and 7 bases at J, with 12 bases between. CDR3 nucleotides: TGTGCCAGCAGCTTAACTCGAGACTTAGAGCAGTACTTC. Its protein is CASSLTRDLEQYF.

This chain links TRBV27 with TRBJ2-5; D might be TRBD1 (7 bases). Per germline, CDR1 MNHEY and CDR2 SMNVEV (reference sequence). The CDR3 runs 15 residues. V lost 1 base and J 2 bases, leaving 11 bases between the germline ends. The CDR3 coding sequence is TGTGCCAGCAGTTTATGGAGGGGGCCGCAAGAGACCCAGTACTTC. Its protein is CASSLWRGPQETQYF.

The chain combines TRBV7-9 with TRBJ2-1, with 16 nucleotides matching TRBD2. Trimming at V came to 3 bases and at J to 8 bases, leaving 13 bases not matched to a gene. CDR1 is SEHNR, CDR2 FQNEAQ, per germline (reference sequence). The CDR3 length is 19 residues. The CDR3 coding sequence is TGTGCCAGCAGCTTCCCGGGACTAGCGGGGGGGCCAGTCTCCCATGAGCAGTTCTTC. Translating gives CASSFPGLAGGPVSHEQFF.

The rearrangement uses TRBV11-2 and TRBJ2-7; D not resolved. Trimming stripped 3 bases from V and 6 bases from J, with 3 bases between. The CDR3 sequence is 10 residues long. The germline CDR1 and CDR2 sequences are SGHAT and FQNNGV. As DNA, the CDR3 is TGTGCCAGCAGCTTCGGCGAGCAGTACTTC. Its translation is CASSFGEQYF.

This clone was recorded once. One end of the junction is discordant with germline, which a read error may explain. The V call is TRBV27, the J call TRBJ2-2, with 8 positions matching TRBD2. CDR1 and CDR2 (germline): MNHEY, SMNVEV (reference sequence). The CDR3 is made up of 17 amino acids. CDR3 protein: CTSSLAGLASSTGELFF. The CDR3 region has the DNA TGTACCAGCAGTTTAGCCGGACTAGCCTCGTCAACCGGGGAGCTGTTTTTT.

This chain connects TRBV7-8 to TRBJ2-7, with D unresolved. This CDR3 contains 15 residues. The ends were cut back, 5 bases at V and 2 bases at J, with 16 bases in the middle. CDR1 is SGHVS, CDR2 FQNEAQ, per germline. The CDR3 nucleotides read TGTGCCAGCAGCAATAGACATCCCTACCCCTACGAGCAGTACTTC. Residues: CASSNRHPYPYEQYF.

This chain uses TRBV11-2 with TRBJ1-1; D gene ambiguous. The germline V gene encodes CDR1 SGHAT and CDR2 FQNNGV. This CDR3 comprises 12 residues. V was clipped by 6 bases and J by 4 bases, with 9 bases between them. The CDR3 DNA reads TGTGCCAGCAGGTCAGGTGGCACTGAAGCTTTCTTT. Translated: CASRSGGTEAFF.

This clone was seen more than once but under ten times. The rearrangement links TRBV2 to TRBJ2-7; TRBD1 matches at 8 bases. With 9 bases clipped from V and 4 bases from J, the junction kept 8 bases outside the gene matches. The CDR3 consists of 13 residues. The germline V gene has CDR1 SNHLY and CDR2 FYNNEI. CDR3 DNA: TGTGCCAGTAAGGACAGGGAATCGTACGAGCAGTACTTC. Protein product: CASKDRESYEQYF. The variable domain in full, completed from reference TRBV2 and TRBJ2-7, reads EPEVTQTPSHQVTQMGQEVILRCVPISNHLYFYWYRQILGQKVEFLVSFYNNEISEKSEIFDDQFSVERPDGSNFTLKIRSTKLEDSAMYFCASKDRESYEQYFGPGTRLTVT.

This chain joins TRBV5-1 and TRBJ2-1, with unresolved D. V was clipped by 6 bases and J by 5 bases, with 15 bases between them. CDR1 and CDR2 (germline): SGHRS, YFSETQ. The CDR3 contains 14 residues. This chain's CDR3 is CASKWNGENNEQFF. CDR3 coding DNA: TGCGCCAGCAAATGGAACGGAGAGAACAATGAGCAGTTCTTC.

V gene TRBV9 combines with J gene TRBJ2-3, with 8 nucleotides matching TRBD2. The V gene's germline CDR1 is SGDLS and CDR2 YYNGEE. J was trimmed by 1 base and V by 2 bases; bases with no gene match: 6. This CDR3 spans 16 amino acids. CDR3 DNA: TGTGCCAGCAGCGTCTTCTCAGCGGGAGGCACAGATACGCAGTATTTT. This codes for CASSVFSAGGTDTQYF.

The rearrangement links TRBV7-2 to TRBJ2-3; TRBD2 might be the D (7 bases). The CDR3 consists of 19 residues. CDR1 is SGHTA, CDR2 FQGNSA, per germline. The V end was cut by 2 bases, the J end by 1 base, with 22 bases between. The CDR3 region is CASSLLSPRGAIRTDTQYF. CDR3 in DNA: TGTGCCAGCAGCTTATTAAGCCCCCGGGGGGCTATACGCACAGATACGCAGTATTTT.

As concerns this clone: Other DNA sequences within the sample encode an identical CDR3. This chain links TRBV2 with TRBJ2-4, with D possibly matching TRBD2 (6 bases). Trimming removed 0 bases at V and 16 bases at J, with 13 bases between. This CDR3 comprises 12 residues. Germline V gives CDR1 SNHLY, CDR2 FYNNEI. Here the CDR3 DNA reads TGTGCCAGCAGTGAAGCGCTTGGGGGGACTTACTTC. The encoded protein is CASSEALGGTYF.

Only one count was recorded for this clone. The chain carries TRBV29-1 and TRBJ2-1; no firm D call. The germline gives CDR1 SQVTM, CDR2 ANQGSEA. The CDR3 has 13 residues. Between the trimmed V and J ends, which lost 1 base and 10 bases, there was a span of 14 bases. The CDR3 nucleotides read TGCAGCGTTGAAGTATCGGCTAGGCCGGAGCAGTTCTTC. Protein product: CSVEVSARPEQFF.

CDR3 DNA sequence: TGTGCCTCTCAACAGGGCGCCGAGGCTGAAGCTTTCTTT. Its protein is CASQQGAEAEAFF. This chain joins TRBV21-1 and TRBJ1-1; the table's TRBD1 call for D was not verified on the DNA. TRBV21-1 is a documented pseudogene. CDR3 length: 13 residues.

The CDR3 coding sequence is TGTGCCAGCAGCTTAAGACTAGCGGGAGAAGGGAATGAGCAGTTCTTC. The encoded protein is CASSLRLAGEGNEQFF. The rearrangement uses TRBV7-9 and TRBJ2-1, with 12 bases aligning to TRBD2. The CDR3 contains 16 residues. Germline loops: CDR1 SEHNR, CDR2 FQNEAQ (reference sequence). Trimming cost V 2 bases and J 7 bases; bases outside gene matches: 6.

This clone was recorded once. The V gene is TRBV11-3, the J gene TRBJ2-3, with TRBD2 as a possible D gene (5 bases). V was pared by 3 bases and J by 1 base, with 14 bases between. This CDR3 has 16 residues. CDR1 and CDR2 (germline): SGHNT, YENEEA. The CDR3 region has the DNA TGTGCCAGCAGCTTGTCGTACGGACTCGGCACAGATACGCAGTATTTT. Translation: CASSLSYGLGTDTQYF.

Comments on this clone: Germline and junction disagree at one end, which may indicate a read error. J is TRBJ2-2 and V is TRBV7-7, with a possible D match to TRBD1 (5 bases). The CDR3 covers 12 residues. Per germline, CDR1 SSHAT and CDR2 FNYEAQ (reference sequence). CDR3 in amino acids: CASRADTGELFF. In nucleotides, the CDR3 is TGTGCTAGCAGGGCGGACACCGGGGAGCTGTTTTTT.